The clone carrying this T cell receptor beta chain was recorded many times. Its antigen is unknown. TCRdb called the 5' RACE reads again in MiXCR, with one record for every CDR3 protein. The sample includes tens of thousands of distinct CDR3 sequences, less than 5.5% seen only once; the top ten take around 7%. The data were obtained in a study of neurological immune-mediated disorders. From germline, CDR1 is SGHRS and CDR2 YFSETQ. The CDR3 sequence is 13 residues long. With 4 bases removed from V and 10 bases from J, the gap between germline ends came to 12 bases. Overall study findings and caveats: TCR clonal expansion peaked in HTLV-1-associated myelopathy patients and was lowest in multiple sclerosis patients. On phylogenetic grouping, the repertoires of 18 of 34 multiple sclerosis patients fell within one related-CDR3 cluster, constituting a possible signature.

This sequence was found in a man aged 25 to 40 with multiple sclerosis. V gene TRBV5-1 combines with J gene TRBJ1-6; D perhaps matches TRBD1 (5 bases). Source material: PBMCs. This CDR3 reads CASSPIQGSPLHF. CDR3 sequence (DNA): TGCGCCAGCAGCCCTATCCAGGGATCACCCCTCCACTTT.